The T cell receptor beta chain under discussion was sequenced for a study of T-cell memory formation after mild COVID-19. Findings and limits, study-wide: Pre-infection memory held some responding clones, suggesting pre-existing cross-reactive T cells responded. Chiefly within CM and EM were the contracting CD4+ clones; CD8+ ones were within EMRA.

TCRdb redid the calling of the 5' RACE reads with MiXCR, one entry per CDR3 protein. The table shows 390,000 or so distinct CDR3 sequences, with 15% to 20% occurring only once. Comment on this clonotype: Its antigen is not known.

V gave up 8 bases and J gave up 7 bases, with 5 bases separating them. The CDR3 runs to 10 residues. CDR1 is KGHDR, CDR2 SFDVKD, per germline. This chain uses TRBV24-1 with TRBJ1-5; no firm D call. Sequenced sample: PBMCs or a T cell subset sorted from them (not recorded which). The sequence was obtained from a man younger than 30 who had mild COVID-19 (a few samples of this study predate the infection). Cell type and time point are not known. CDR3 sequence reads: CATMGQPQHF. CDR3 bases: TGTGCCACCATGGGGCAGCCCCAGCATTTT.